Described below is a single T cell receptor beta chain sequence and its context. What it binds is not known. Trimming removed 1 base from V and 8 bases from J, with 10 bases in between. CDR3 length: 13 residues. CDR1 is SGDLS and CDR2 is YYNGEE in the germline V gene. After expansion with viral peptide pools in the ViraFEST assay, antigen-specific CD4+ T cells were sequenced. Isolation of CD4+ T cells took place after less than twelve days of culture. Vaccination of participants consisted of two doses of either the BNT162b2 or mRNA-1273 vaccine. These data originate in a study of vaccination effects on CD4 cells after COVID-19. The assay was immunoSEQ multiplex PCR, and TCRdb's table has in-frame clones only and misses some. In the table there are some 35,000 clones, roughly four fifths of which are singletons.

This chain connects TRBV9 to TRBJ1-3; D uncertain. Sequenced material: CD4+ T cells from PBMCs cultured with HCoV-NL63 spike peptides, taken after COVID-19 vaccination. The sequence derives from a human donor who received a COVID-19 vaccine. Some clones in this sample may be carry-over from other donors' samples. Here the CDR3 DNA reads TGTGCCAGCAGCGTACAGGTCGGAGACACCATATATTTT. This encodes CASSVQVGDTIYF.